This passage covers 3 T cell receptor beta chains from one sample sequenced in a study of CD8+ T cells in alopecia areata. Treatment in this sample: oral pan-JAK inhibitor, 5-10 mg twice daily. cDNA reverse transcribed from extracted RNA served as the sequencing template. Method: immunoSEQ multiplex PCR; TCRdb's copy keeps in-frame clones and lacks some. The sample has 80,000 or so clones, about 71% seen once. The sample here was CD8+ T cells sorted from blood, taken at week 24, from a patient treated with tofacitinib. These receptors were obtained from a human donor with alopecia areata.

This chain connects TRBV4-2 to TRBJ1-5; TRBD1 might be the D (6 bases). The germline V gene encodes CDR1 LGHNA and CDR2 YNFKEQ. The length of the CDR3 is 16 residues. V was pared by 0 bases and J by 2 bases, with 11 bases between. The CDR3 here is CASSQELGGGNQPQHF. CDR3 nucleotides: TGTGCCAGCAGCCAAGAACTAGGGGGGGGCAATCAGCCCCAGCATTTT.

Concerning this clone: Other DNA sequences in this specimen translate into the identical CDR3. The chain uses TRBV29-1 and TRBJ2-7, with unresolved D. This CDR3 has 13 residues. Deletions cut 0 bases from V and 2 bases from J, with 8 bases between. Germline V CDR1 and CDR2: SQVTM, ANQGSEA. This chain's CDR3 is CSVEERRTYEQYF. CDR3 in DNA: TGCAGCGTTGAAGAGCGGCGGACCTACGAGCAGTACTTC.

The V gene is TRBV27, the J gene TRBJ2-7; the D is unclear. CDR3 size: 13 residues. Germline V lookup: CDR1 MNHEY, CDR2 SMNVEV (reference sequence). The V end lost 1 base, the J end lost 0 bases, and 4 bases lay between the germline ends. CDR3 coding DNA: TGTGCCAGCAGTTTATTAGACTCCTACGAGCAGTACTTC. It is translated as CASSLLDSYEQYF.